A selection of T cell receptor beta chains follows, all from one sample in a study of blood T cell repertoires in COVID-19. Some clones are missing from TCRdb's copy, which holds only in-frame ones; the method was immunoSEQ multiplex PCR. The sample lists around 250,000 clones; 91% were seen once. Sequencing was performed on PBMCs or T cells enriched from blood (not recorded which). Receptor source: a human donor in a cohort exposed to, infected with or recovered from COVID-19 (not recorded which). The donor label of this sample is uncertain. Both conserved end residues are part of each CDR3. The D gene is left open where the match is weak. Part of the rows lack a size; the others show once, few, many or a class for expanded clones.

v_call	j_call	clone_size	d_call	cdr3_nt	cdr3_aa
TRBV4-3	TRBJ2-1	.	TRBD2	TGCGCCAGCAGCCAAGAATTAGCGGGGGCCCTATACAATGAGCAGTTCTTC	CASSQELAGALYNEQFF
TRBV3-1/TRBV3-2	TRBJ1-2	.	TRBD1	TGTGCCAGCAGCCTGTCCGGGACAGTCTATGGCTACACCTTC	CASSLSGTVYGYTF
TRBV5-4	TRBJ2-2	.	TRBD1	TGTGCCAGCAGCTTGGGCCCGGGACAGGGTAGCACCGGGGAGCTGTTTTTT	CASSLGPGQGSTGELFF
TRBV5-4	TRBJ1-2	.	.	TGTGCCAGCAGCTTGGAAGGTGCCTGGGAGGGCTACACCTTC	CASSLEGAWEGYTF
TRBV28	TRBJ2-7	.	.	TGTGCCAGCAGTTTGCGGGCACGGGCCTACGAGCAGTACTTC	CASSLRARAYEQYF
TRBV19	TRBJ1-2	.	.	TGTGCGGCAGGCCCTGGCTACACCTTC	CAAGPGYTF
TRBV6-5	TRBJ1-2	.	TRBD1	TGTGCCAGCAGGATACAGGGGGCGTCTAACTATGGCTACACCTTC	CASRIQGASNYGYTF
TRBV7-8	TRBJ2-1	.	TRBD2	TGTGCCAGCAGTTACGGACTAGCGGGGGGGTCCTACAATGAGCAGTTCTTC	CASSYGLAGGSYNEQFF
TRBV24-1	TRBJ2-5	.	TRBD1	TGTGCCACCAGTGAGGCAGGGGGACCCAAAGAGACCCAGTACTTC	CATSEAGGPKETQYF
TRBV18	TRBJ2-2	.	.	TGTGCCAGCTCACCACCCCCTAGCAGGACCGGGGAGCTGTTTTTT	CASSPPPSRTGELFF
TRBV4-1	TRBJ2-1	.	TRBD1	TGCGCCAGCAGCAAGGGGACAGTAAATGAGCAGTTCTTC	CASSKGTVNEQFF
TRBV19	TRBJ2-5	.	TRBD1	TGTGCCAGTAGTCTCACGACAGGGCGTCCCACAGAGACCCAGTACTTC	CASSLTTGRPTETQYF
TRBV7-9	TRBJ1-4	.	TRBD1	TGTGCCAGCAACTGGGGGACAGGGGAGGCTAATGAAAAACTGTTTTTT	CASNWGTGEANEKLFF
TRBV12-3/TRBV12-4	TRBJ2-5	.	.	TGTGCCAGCAGGATGGACAGCCAAGAGACCCAGTACTTC	CASRMDSQETQYF
TRBV10-3	TRBJ2-5	.	TRBD2	TGTGCCATCAGTGATACTAGCGGGGTACAAGAGACCCAGTACTTC	CAISDTSGVQETQYF
TRBV2	TRBJ1-2	.	.	TGTGCCAGCATGCCGACTTTCTTAACGAGGGGCTACACCTTC	CASMPTFLTRGYTF
TRBV4-1	TRBJ2-1	many	TRBD2	TGCGCCAGCAGCCAGAAGCGGGGGGGCGGGAATGAGCAGTTCTTC	CASSQKRGGGNEQFF
TRBV19	TRBJ1-5	.	.	TGTGCCAGTAAGAGGGGGAGCAATCAGCCCCAGCATTTT	CASKRGSNQPQHF